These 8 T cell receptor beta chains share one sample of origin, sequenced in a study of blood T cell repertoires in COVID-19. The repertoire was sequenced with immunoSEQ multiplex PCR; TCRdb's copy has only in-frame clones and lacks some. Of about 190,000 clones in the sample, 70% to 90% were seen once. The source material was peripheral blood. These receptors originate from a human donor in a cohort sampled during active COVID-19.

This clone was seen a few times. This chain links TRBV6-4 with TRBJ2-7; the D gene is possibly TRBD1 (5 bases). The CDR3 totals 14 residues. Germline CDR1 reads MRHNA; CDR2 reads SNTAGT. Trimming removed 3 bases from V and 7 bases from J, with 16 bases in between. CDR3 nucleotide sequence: TGTGCCAGCAGTGAATCACAGGATCACGGGGAGCAGTACTTC. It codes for CASSESQDHGEQYF.

For the CDR3, the DNA is TGTGCCAGCAGTTTTGGAGGGACCGATGAGCAGTTCTTC. Protein product: CASSFGGTDEQFF. The chain uses TRBV12-3 or TRBV12-4 and TRBJ2-1; possible D gene TRBD2, 6 bases. The V gene lost 3 bases and the J gene lost 8 bases, with 11 bases spanning the gap. This CDR3 comprises 13 residues.

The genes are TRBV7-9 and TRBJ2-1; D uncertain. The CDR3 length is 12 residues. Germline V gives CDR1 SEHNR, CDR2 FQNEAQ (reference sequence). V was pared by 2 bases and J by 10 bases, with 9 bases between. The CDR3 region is CASSLYLGEQFF. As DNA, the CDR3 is TGTGCCAGCAGCTTATATCTGGGCGAGCAGTTCTTC.

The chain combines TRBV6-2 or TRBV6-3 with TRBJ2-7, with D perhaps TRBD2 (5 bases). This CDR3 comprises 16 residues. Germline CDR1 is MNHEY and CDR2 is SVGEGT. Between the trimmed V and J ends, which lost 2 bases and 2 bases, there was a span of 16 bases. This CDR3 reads CASSYRRGIPPYEQYF. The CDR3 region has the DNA TGTGCCAGCAGTTACCGCCGGGGAATTCCCCCCTACGAGCAGTACTTC.

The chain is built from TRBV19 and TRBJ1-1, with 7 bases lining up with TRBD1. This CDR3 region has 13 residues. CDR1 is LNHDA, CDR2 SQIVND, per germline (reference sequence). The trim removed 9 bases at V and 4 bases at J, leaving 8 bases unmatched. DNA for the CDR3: TGTGCCAGCATGACCCGACAGGGCACTGAAGCTTTCTTT. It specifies CASMTRQGTEAFF.

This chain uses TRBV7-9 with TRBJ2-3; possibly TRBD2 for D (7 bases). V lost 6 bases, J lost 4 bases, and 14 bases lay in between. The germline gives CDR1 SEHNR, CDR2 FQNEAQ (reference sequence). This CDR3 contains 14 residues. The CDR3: CASRRGGGADTQYF. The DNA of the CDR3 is TGTGCCAGCAGGCGGGGCGGGGGCGCAGATACGCAGTATTTT.

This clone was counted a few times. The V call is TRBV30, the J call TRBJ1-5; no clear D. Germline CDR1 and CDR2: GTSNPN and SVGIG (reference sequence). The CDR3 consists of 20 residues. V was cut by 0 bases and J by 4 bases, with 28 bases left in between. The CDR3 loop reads CAWSVLFLLSPGGGNQPQHF. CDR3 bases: TGTGCCTGGAGTGTACTCTTTTTATTGTCCCCGGGTGGAGGGAATCAGCCCCAGCATTTT.

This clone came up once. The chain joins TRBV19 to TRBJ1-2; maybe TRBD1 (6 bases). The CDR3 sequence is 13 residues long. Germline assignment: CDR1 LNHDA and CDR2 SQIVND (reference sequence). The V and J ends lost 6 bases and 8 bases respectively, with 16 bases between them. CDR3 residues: CASSNRVRNGYTF. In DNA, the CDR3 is TGTGCCAGTAGCAACAGGGTACGGAACGGCTACACCTTC.